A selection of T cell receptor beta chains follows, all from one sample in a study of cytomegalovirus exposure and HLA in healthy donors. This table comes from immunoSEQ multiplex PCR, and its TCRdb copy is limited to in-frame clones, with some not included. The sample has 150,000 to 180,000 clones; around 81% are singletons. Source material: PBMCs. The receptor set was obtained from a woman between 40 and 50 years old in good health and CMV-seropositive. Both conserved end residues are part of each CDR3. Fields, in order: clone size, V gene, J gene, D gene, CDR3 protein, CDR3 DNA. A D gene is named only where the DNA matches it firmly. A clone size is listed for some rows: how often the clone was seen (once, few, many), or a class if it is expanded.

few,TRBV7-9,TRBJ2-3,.,CASSSLSTDTQYF,TGTGCCAGCAGCTCACTTAGCACAGATACGCAGTATTTT
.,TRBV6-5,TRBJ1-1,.,CASSYSGGVNTEAFF,TGTGCCAGCAGTTACTCTGGGGGGGTTAACACTGAAGCTTTCTTT
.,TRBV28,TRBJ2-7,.,CASSLARDRPYEQYF,TGTGCCAGCAGCTTAGCTAGAGACAGACCCTACGAGCAGTACTTC
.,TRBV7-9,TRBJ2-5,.,CASSLVGAETQYF,TGTGCCAGCAGCTTAGTGGGAGCTGAGACCCAGTACTTC
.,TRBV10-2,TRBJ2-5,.,CASSVQESWWDIQETQYF,TGCGCCAGCAGTGTTCAGGAGAGTTGGTGGGACATCCAAGAGACCCAGTACTTC
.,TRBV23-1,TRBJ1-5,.,CASSQSAYSNQPQHF,TGCGCCAGCAGTCAATCCGCCTATAGCAATCAGCCCCAGCATTTT
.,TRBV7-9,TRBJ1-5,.,CASSGGTGNQPQHF,TGTGCCAGCAGCGGGGGGACGGGAAATCAGCCCCAGCATTTT
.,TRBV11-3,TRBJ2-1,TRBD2,CASSVGGSLNEQFF,TGTGCCAGCAGCGTCGGCGGGAGCCTCAATGAGCAGTTCTTC
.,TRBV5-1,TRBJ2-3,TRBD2,CASSTTGLAGGGSTDTQYF,TGCGCCAGCAGCACCACGGGACTAGCGGGAGGGGGTAGCACAGATACGCAGTATTTT
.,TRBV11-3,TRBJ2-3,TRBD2,CASSFRLAGGKDTQYF,TGTGCCAGCAGCTTTAGACTAGCGGGAGGTAAAGATACGCAGTATTTT
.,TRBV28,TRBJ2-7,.,CASSLRVALFDEQYF,TGTGCCAGCAGTTTACGGGTAGCCCTTTTCGACGAGCAGTACTTC
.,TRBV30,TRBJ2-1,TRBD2,CAWSVGYSSSRTSGSNEQFF,TGTGCCTGGAGTGTTGGCTACAGCAGTTCCAGGACTAGCGGGAGCAACGAGCAGTTCTTC
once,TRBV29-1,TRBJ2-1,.,CSGALSYNEQFF,TGCAGCGGGGCCCTCTCCTACAATGAGCAGTTCTTC
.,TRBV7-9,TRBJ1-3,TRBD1,CASSFDRAGNTIYF,TGTGCCAGCAGCTTCGACAGGGCTGGAAACACCATATATTTT
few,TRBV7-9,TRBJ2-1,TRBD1,CASSPQGEHEQFF,TGTGCCAGCAGCCCTCAGGGGGAACATGAGCAGTTCTTC
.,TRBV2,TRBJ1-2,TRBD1,CASRLDRGDVYTF,TGTGCCAGCAGGTTGGACAGGGGCGACGTCTACACCTTC
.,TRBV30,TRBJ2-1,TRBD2,CAWGASGSYNEQFF,TGTGCCTGGGGCGCGAGCGGGAGCTACAATGAGCAGTTCTTC
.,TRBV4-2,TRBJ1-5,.,CASSQLGARQPQHF,TGTGCCAGCAGCCAACTGGGGGCTCGTCAGCCCCAGCATTTT
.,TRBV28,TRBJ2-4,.,CASSKDLRLAKNIQYF,TGTGCCAGCAGCAAGGACTTAAGGCTAGCCAAAAACATTCAGTACTTC
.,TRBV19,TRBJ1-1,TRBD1,CASSKGQLNTEAFF,TGTGCCAGTAGCAAGGGACAGCTGAACACTGAAGCTTTCTTT
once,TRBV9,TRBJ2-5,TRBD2,CASSGDGRTLETQYF,TGTGCCAGCAGCGGAGACGGGAGGACTTTGGAGACCCAGTACTTC
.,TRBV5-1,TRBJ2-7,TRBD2,CASSLELPSGSGEQYF,TGCGCCAGCAGCTTGGAACTTCCTAGCGGGAGCGGTGAGCAGTACTTC
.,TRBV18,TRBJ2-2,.,CASSPQNSNTGELFF,TGTGCCAGCTCACCACAGAACAGCAACACCGGGGAGCTGTTTTTT
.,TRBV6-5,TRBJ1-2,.,CASSLNSGVYGYTF,TGTGCCAGCAGTCTAAATTCAGGGGTATATGGCTACACCTTC
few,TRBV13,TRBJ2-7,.,CASSPTGSWGSYEQYF,TGTGCCAGCAGCCCTACAGGTAGTTGGGGCTCCTACGAGCAGTACTTC
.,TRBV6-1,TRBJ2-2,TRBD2,CASSATSGYNTGELFF,TGTGCCAGCAGTGCAACTAGCGGGTACAACACCGGGGAGCTGTTTTTT
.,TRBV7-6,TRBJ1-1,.,CASSPRWRDGAFF,TGTGCCAGCAGCCCGAGATGGAGGGACGGGGCTTTCTTT
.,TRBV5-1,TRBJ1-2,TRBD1,CASTGTGTSGDYGYTF,TGCGCCAGCACCGGGACAGGGACTTCCGGGGACTATGGCTACACCTTC
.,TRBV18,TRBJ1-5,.,CASSPLPVMGNQPQHF,TGTGCCAGCTCACCACTCCCGGTGATGGGCAATCAGCCCCAGCATTTT
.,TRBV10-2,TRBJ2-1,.,CASSESGGSYNEQFF,TGCGCCAGCAGTGAATCAGGGGGGTCCTACAATGAGCAGTTCTTC
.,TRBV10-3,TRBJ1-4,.,CAISERRMEKLFF,TGTGCCATCAGTGAAAGGAGGATGGAAAAACTGTTTTTT
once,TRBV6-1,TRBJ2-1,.,CASSGNLRLGAPYNEQFF,TGTGCCAGCAGTGGTAACCTTCGTTTGGGAGCGCCCTACAATGAGCAGTTCTTC
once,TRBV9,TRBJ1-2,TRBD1,CASSPDRVRDGYTF,TGTGCCAGCAGCCCAGACAGGGTCAGGGATGGCTACACCTTC
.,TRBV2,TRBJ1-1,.,CASSEMRTEAFF,TGTGCCAGCAGTGAGATGAGGACTGAAGCTTTCTTT
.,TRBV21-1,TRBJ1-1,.,CASSKAKIYRGDTEAFF,TGTGCCAGCAGCAAAGCTAAGATTTACAGGGGGGACACTGAAGCTTTCTTT
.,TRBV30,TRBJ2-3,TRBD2,CAWRKTSGATDTQYF,TGTGCCTGGAGGAAGACTAGCGGAGCCACAGATACGCAGTATTTT
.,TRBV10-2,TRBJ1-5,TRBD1,CASQQGAGNQPQHF,TGCGCCAGCCAACAGGGGGCAGGCAATCAGCCCCAGCATTTT
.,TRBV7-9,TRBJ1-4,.,CASSLRDGLEKLFF,TGTGCCAGCAGCTTACGAGACGGACTAGAAAAACTGTTTTTT
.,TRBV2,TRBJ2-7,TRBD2,CASKGTSGSYEQYF,TGTGCCAGCAAAGGGACTAGCGGATCCTACGAGCAGTACTTC
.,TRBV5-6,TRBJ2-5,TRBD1,CASSLVGTEETQYF,TGTGCCAGCAGCTTGGTTGGGACAGAAGAGACCCAGTACTTC
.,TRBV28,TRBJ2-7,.,CATHSGYEQYF,TGTGCCACCCACTCGGGTTACGAGCAGTACTTC
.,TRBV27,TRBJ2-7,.,CASSLLWAGSGNPYEQYF,TGTGCCAGCAGTTTGCTTTGGGCCGGTAGCGGAAACCCCTACGAGCAGTACTTC
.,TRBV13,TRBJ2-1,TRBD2,CASSLEGKITGTSGIYLTHNEQFF,TGTGCCAGCAGCTTAGAAGGCAAGATTACCGGGACTAGCGGGATTTATTTGACGCACAATGAGCAGTTCTTC
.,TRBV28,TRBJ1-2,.,CASSLPDYYGYTF,TGTGCCAGCAGTTTACCGGACTACTATGGCTACACCTTC